This T cell receptor (beta chain) was identified during a study of T cells in Graves' hyperthyroidism and ophthalmopathy. Findings and limits, study-wide: From stable hyperthyroidism, ophthalmopathy was separated by a 13 V-J model.

Trimming cost V 5 bases and J 0 bases, with 9 bases left between them. The CDR3 loop spans 14 amino acids. CDR1 is SGHRS and CDR2 is YFSETQ in the germline V gene. Amplification of TCR beta CDR3 regions was performed using RNA transcripts as template. When the TCR CDR3 underwent first-round RT-PCR, the HTBI primer set was used. TCRdb reprocessed the multiplex PCR reads with MiXCR, giving one entry per CDR3 protein. The sample records hundreds of thousands of distinct CDR3 sequences, about 20% being singletons. With respect to this clonotype: Its antigen is as yet unknown.

This receptor was identified in a man aged 40-49 years with Graves' ophthalmopathy. Sequenced sample: blood. The gene calls are TRBV5-1 and TRBJ2-1; D is undetermined. The CDR3 nucleotides are TGCGCCAGCAGACCTCCGAGCTCCTACAATGAGCAGTTCTTC. It specifies CASRPPSSYNEQFF.